The clone carrying this TCR beta chain has ten or more counts. PCR was performed a second time for about 7 to 12 cycles using a sample-barcoded 5' primer and a J-beta primer mix. In TCRdb, the 5' RACE reads were re-called with MiXCR into one record per CDR3 protein. Here the sample spans about 1.6 million distinct CDR3 sequences, 30% to 35% being singletons. The data belong to a study of blood T cells in healthy people across ages. The specimen sequenced was blood. This sequence originates from a woman in her 30s in good health.

CDR3 in amino acids: CASRLGLAGEQFF. The CDR3 nucleotides read TGTGCCAGCAGGCTCGGACTAGCGGGGGAGCAGTTCTTC. The chain is built from TRBV3-1 and TRBJ2-1; 12 nucleotides align to TRBD2. V gave up 6 bases and J gave up 10 bases; unmatched junction bases: 4. Germline loops: CDR1 LGHDT, CDR2 YNNKEL (reference sequence). The CDR3 spans 13 residues.